Sequencing of this T cell receptor beta chain was carried out in a study of breast tumors, draining lymph nodes, adjacent tissues (dated by TCRdb to about 2016). For the study in its entirety: Breast cancer patients provided tumor, adjacent nontumor tissue and axillary lymph nodes, and the study compared the TCR beta repertoires across these three sources. In human breast cancer, the study set out to assess how tumor, surrounding tissue and draining lymph node repertoires relate to one another and whether T cells might be exchanged between them. Broader findings and caveats from the paper: The conclusion that tumor T cells originate in lymph nodes was presented as consistent with a hypothesis rather than as directly demonstrated. Tumor and nontumor tissue repertoires were found to be significantly more similar in luminal-like than in basal-like breast cancer. Tumor T-cell repertoires showed less diversity than lymph node repertoires and more diversity than nontumor tissue repertoires, and tumor T-cell repertoires showed preferential V and J gene usage. A scenario in which most tumor T cells derive from the lymph node and then expand within tumor tissue was judged to be consistent with the data.

This clonotype was counted ten times or more. Which antigen it targets is not known. No quality values exist for individual bases; no much larger clone is one base distant. V loses 1 base at its end and J loses 4 bases; junction bases beyond the gene matches: 17. From cysteine to phenylalanine, the CDR3 is 18 amino acids long. Of the read, only the CDR3 DNA is kept; its 54 bases are in frame from base 1. CDR1 and CDR2, looked up from the germline V gene (reference sequence), are DFQATT and SNEGSKA. Sequencer: Illumina HiSeq 2000. Multiplex PCR amplification was used to generate the TCR beta chain libraries. The amplified TCR beta chain products were analyzed by high-throughput sequencing. TCRdb took the public reads, trimmed them with fastp at Q25, ran MiXCR for clone calling and kept in-frame beta chains. Rows matching on CDR3 protein sequence are summarized as one entry with the most common DNA and genes. The sample data list about 180,000 distinct CDR3 sequences, and approximately 33% of these were observed just once. The top ten clones comprise about 4% of the sample.

The lymph node samples were taken from the axillary draining lymph nodes of breast cancer patients. The receptor chain draws on TRBV20-1 and TRBJ2-3; 7 junctional bases match TRBD2. The material sequenced was axillary lymph node tissue. The sequence was obtained from a female donor with breast cancer. Some clones in this sample may be carry-over from other donors' samples. The nucleotides are TGCAGTGCTAGAGTTGGGGACTACCGGGTCGGGATGTCAGATACGCAGTATTTT. Its translation reads: CSARVGDYRVGMSDTQYF.